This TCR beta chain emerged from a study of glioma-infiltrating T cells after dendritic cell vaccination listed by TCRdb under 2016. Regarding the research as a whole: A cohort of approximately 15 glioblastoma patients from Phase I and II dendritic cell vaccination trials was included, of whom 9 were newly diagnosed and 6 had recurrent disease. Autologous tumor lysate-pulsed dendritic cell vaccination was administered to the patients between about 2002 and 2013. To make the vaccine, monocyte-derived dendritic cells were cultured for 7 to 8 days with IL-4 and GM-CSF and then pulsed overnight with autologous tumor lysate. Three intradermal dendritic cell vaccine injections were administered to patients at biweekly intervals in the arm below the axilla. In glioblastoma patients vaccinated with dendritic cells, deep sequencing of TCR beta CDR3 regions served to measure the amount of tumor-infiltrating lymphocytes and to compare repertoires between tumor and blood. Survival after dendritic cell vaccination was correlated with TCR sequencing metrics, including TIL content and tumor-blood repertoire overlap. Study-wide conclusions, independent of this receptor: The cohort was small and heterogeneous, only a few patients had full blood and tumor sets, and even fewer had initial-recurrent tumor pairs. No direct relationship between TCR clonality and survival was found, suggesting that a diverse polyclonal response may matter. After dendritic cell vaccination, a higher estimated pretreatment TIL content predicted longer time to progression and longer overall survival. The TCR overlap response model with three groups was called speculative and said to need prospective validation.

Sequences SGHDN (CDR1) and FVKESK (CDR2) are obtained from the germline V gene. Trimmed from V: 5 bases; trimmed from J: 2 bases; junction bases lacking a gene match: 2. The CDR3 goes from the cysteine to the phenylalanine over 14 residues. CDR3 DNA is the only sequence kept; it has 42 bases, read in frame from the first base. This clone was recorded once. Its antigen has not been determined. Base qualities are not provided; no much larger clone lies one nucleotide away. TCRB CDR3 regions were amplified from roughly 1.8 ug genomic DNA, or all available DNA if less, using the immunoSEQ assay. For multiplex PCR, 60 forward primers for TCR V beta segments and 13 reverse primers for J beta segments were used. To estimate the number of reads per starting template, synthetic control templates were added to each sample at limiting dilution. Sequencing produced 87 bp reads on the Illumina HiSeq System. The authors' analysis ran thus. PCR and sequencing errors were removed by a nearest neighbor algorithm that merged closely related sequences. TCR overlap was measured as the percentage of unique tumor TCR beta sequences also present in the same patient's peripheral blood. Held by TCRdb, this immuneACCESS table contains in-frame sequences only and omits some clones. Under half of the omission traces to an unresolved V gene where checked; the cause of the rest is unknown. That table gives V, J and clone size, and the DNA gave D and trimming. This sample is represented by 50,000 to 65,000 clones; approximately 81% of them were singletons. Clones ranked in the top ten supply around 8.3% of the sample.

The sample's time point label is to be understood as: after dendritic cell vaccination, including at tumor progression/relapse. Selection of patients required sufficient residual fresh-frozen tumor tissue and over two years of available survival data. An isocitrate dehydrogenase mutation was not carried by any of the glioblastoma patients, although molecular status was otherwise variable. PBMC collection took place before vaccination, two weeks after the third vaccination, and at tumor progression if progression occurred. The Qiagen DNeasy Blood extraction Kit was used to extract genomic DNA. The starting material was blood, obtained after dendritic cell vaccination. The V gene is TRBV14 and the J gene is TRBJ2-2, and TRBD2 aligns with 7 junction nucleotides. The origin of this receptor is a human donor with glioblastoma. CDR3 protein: CASSRDYNTGELFF. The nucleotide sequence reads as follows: TGTGCCAGCAGCAGGGACTACAACACCGGGGAGCTGTTTTTT.